This entry concerns a single TCR beta chain. Treatment meaning: oral pan-JAK inhibitor, 5-10 mg twice daily. V was pared by 1 base and J by 3 bases, with 7 bases between. Germline V lookup: CDR1 SGDLS, CDR2 YYNGEE. The CDR3 is 14 residues long. This entry is derived from a study of CD8+ T cells in alopecia areata. TCR sequencing used cDNA made by reverse transcription of extracted RNA. Generated by immunoSEQ multiplex PCR, the TCRdb table keeps only in-frame clones and is missing some. The data show approximately 210,000 clones, 64% seen once. The input for sequencing was CD4+ T cells sorted from blood, taken at approximately week 49, from a patient treated with tofacitinib. The chain recombines TRBV9 with TRBJ2-2; no clear D. This receptor was identified in a human donor with alopecia areata. This CDR3 is CASSVIGDTGELFF. In DNA, the CDR3 is TGTGCCAGCAGCGTAATTGGAGACACCGGGGAGCTGTTTTTT.